This TCR beta chain is drawn from a study of T cell repertoires in cytomegalovirus infection. This clonotype was counted many times. In germline, CDR1 is SEHNR, CDR2 FQNEAQ (reference sequence). This CDR3 has 12 amino acids. V was shortened by 3 bases and J by 7 bases, with 10 bases between the two germline ends. TCRdb reprocessed the reads via MiXCR and lists one record per CDR3 protein. The sample consists of hundreds of thousands of distinct CDR3 sequences, approximately 31% of them appearing once. The V gene is TRBV7-9, the J gene TRBJ2-7; D perhaps matches TRBD1 (5 bases). The sequenced material came from PBMCs. This TCR was sampled from a human donor in good health (CMV status not recorded). Some clones in this sample may be carry-over from other donors' samples. In DNA, the CDR3 is TGTGCCAGCAGCTTCCTAGGGGAAGAGCAGTACTTC. Translating it yields CASSFLGEEQYF.